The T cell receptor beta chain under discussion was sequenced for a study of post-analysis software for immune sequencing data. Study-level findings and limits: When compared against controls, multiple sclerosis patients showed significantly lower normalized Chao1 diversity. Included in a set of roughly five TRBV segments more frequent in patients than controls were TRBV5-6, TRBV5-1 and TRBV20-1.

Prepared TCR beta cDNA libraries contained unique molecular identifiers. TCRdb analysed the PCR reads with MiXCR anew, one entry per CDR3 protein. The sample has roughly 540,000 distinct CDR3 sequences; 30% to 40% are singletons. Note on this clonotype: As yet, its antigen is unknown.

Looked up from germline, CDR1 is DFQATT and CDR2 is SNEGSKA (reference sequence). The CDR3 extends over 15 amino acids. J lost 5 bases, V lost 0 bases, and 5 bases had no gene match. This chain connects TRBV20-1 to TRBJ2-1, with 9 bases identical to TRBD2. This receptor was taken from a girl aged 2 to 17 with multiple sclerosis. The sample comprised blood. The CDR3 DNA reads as TGCAGTGCTAGAGATCCCCAGCGGGGGGACAATGAGCAGTTCTTC. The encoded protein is CSARDPQRGDNEQFF.